These T cell receptor beta chains were read from a single sample in a study of blood T cell repertoires in COVID-19. Method: immunoSEQ multiplex PCR; TCRdb's copy keeps in-frame clones and lacks some. In the table there are about 210,000 clones, almost 85% of which are singletons. Material for sequencing was peripheral blood. These receptors all stem from a woman between 45 and 65 years old with active or convalescent COVID-19. The CDR3 runs from the conserved cysteine through the conserved F or W. The order of the fields is J gene, CDR3 length, clone size, D gene, V gene, CDR3 protein, CDR3 DNA. The D gene is left open where the match is weak. Size values are once, few and many counts, or a class for expanded clones, and some rows have none.

j_call: TRBJ2-5; cdr3_length: 16; clone_size: -; d_call: TRBD1; v_call: TRBV24-1; cdr3_aa: CATSDLRQGVGETQYF; cdr3_nt: TGTGCCACCAGTGATTTGAGGCAGGGGGTTGGGGAGACCCAGTACTTC
j_call: TRBJ2-5; cdr3_length: 17; clone_size: -; d_call: TRBD2; v_call: TRBV11-2; cdr3_aa: CASSPGTSGRDQETQYF; cdr3_nt: TGTGCCAGCAGCCCAGGGACTAGCGGGAGGGATCAAGAGACCCAGTACTTC
j_call: TRBJ1-5; cdr3_length: 14; clone_size: -; d_call: TRBD1; v_call: TRBV19; cdr3_aa: CASREGQPYQPQHF; cdr3_nt: TGTGCCAGTAGGGAGGGACAGCCATATCAGCCCCAGCATTTT
j_call: TRBJ2-7; cdr3_length: 14; clone_size: -; d_call: TRBD1; v_call: TRBV29-1; cdr3_aa: CSVELDRGPYEQYF; cdr3_nt: TGCAGCGTTGAGCTTGACAGGGGACCCTACGAGCAGTACTTC
j_call: TRBJ2-3; cdr3_length: 11; clone_size: once; d_call: -; v_call: TRBV2; cdr3_aa: CASRYADTQYF; cdr3_nt: TGTGCCAGCCGCTATGCAGATACGCAGTATTTT
j_call: TRBJ2-1; cdr3_length: 16; clone_size: -; d_call: TRBD1; v_call: TRBV27; cdr3_aa: CASSFPRGTGINEQFF; cdr3_nt: TGTGCCAGCAGTTTTCCGAGGGGGACAGGGATCAATGAGCAGTTCTTC
j_call: TRBJ1-1; cdr3_length: 14; clone_size: -; d_call: -; v_call: TRBV19; cdr3_aa: CASTPSTGNTEAFF; cdr3_nt: TGTGCCAGTACCCCGTCGACAGGGAACACTGAAGCTTTCTTT
j_call: TRBJ1-1; cdr3_length: 14; clone_size: -; d_call: -; v_call: TRBV27; cdr3_aa: CASSLAGLNTEAFF; cdr3_nt: TGTGCCAGCAGTTTAGCAGGCCTGAACACTGAAGCTTTCTTT
j_call: TRBJ1-5; cdr3_length: 15; clone_size: -; d_call: TRBD1; v_call: TRBV6-5; cdr3_aa: CASKRQGAGNQPQHF; cdr3_nt: TGTGCCAGCAAAAGACAGGGGGCGGGGAATCAGCCCCAGCATTTT
j_call: TRBJ1-6; cdr3_length: 13; clone_size: -; d_call: -; v_call: TRBV6-2/TRBV6-3; cdr3_aa: CASSYSLEAPLHF; cdr3_nt: TGTGCCAGCAGTTACTCCCTAGAGGCACCCCTCCACTTT
j_call: TRBJ1-1; cdr3_length: 15; clone_size: once; d_call: -; v_call: TRBV6-5; cdr3_aa: CASRSLGHGNTEAFF; cdr3_nt: TGTGCCAGCCGGAGCTTGGGACATGGGAACACTGAAGCTTTCTTT
j_call: TRBJ2-1; cdr3_length: 15; clone_size: -; d_call: TRBD2; v_call: TRBV19; cdr3_aa: CASRPGTSGNYEQFF; cdr3_nt: TGTGCCAGTAGGCCTGGAACTAGCGGGAACTATGAGCAGTTCTTC
j_call: TRBJ1-6; cdr3_length: 16; clone_size: few; d_call: TRBD1; v_call: TRBV9; cdr3_aa: CASSGSVAGGNSPLHF; cdr3_nt: TGTGCCAGCAGCGGGAGTGTGGCAGGGGGGAATTCACCCCTCCACTTT
j_call: TRBJ2-6; cdr3_length: 18; clone_size: -; d_call: TRBD1; v_call: TRBV2; cdr3_aa: CASGLDGTGSLGANVLTF; cdr3_nt: TGTGCCAGCGGTTTAGACGGGACAGGGAGTCTTGGGGCCAACGTCCTGACTTTC
j_call: TRBJ2-7; cdr3_length: 14; clone_size: -; d_call: -; v_call: TRBV4-1; cdr3_aa: CASSQETGYYEQYF; cdr3_nt: TGCGCCAGCAGCCAGGAGACAGGATACTACGAGCAGTACTTC
j_call: TRBJ1-1; cdr3_length: 14; clone_size: -; d_call: -; v_call: TRBV3-1/TRBV3-2; cdr3_aa: CASSQVSGGTRAFF; cdr3_nt: TGTGCCAGCAGCCAAGTGAGCGGAGGGACGCGAGCTTTCTTT
j_call: TRBJ1-1; cdr3_length: 12; clone_size: -; d_call: -; v_call: TRBV6-2/TRBV6-3; cdr3_aa: CASSSRNTEAFF; cdr3_nt: TGTGCCAGCAGTTCGCGAAACACTGAAGCTTTCTTT
j_call: TRBJ1-6; cdr3_length: 16; clone_size: -; d_call: -; v_call: TRBV27; cdr3_aa: CASSRVPGGRNSPLHF; cdr3_nt: TGTGCCAGCAGTAGGGTTCCGGGGGGACGGAATTCACCCCTCCACTTT
j_call: TRBJ2-7; cdr3_length: 14; clone_size: once; d_call: -; v_call: TRBV28; cdr3_aa: CASSFEGGSYEQYF; cdr3_nt: TGTGCCAGCAGTTTTGAGGGCGGGTCCTACGAGCAGTACTTC
j_call: TRBJ2-1; cdr3_length: 12; clone_size: -; d_call: TRBD1; v_call: TRBV2; cdr3_aa: CASSEGTGSRFF; cdr3_nt: TGTGCCAGCAGTGAAGGGACAGGGTCTCGGTTCTTC
j_call: TRBJ2-2; cdr3_length: 17; clone_size: -; d_call: TRBD1; v_call: TRBV7-7; cdr3_aa: CASSGSFGTGTTGELFF; cdr3_nt: TGTGCCAGCAGCGGGTCATTTGGGACAGGAACTACCGGGGAGCTGTTTTTT
j_call: TRBJ1-3; cdr3_length: 15; clone_size: -; d_call: -; v_call: TRBV5-6; cdr3_aa: CASSLGATLSNTIYF; cdr3_nt: TGTGCCAGCAGTCTGGGAGCTACCCTCTCAAACACCATATATTTT
j_call: TRBJ1-6; cdr3_length: 16; clone_size: -; d_call: -; v_call: TRBV3-1/TRBV3-2; cdr3_aa: CASSLTAQLNNSPLHF; cdr3_nt: TGTGCCAGCAGTCTGACAGCTCAACTTAATAATTCACCCCTCCACTTT
j_call: TRBJ1-2; cdr3_length: 13; clone_size: -; d_call: -; v_call: TRBV10-3; cdr3_aa: CAISGLNSYGYTF; cdr3_nt: TGTGCCATCAGTGGGTTGAACAGCTATGGCTACACCTTC
j_call: TRBJ2-4; cdr3_length: 15; clone_size: once; d_call: TRBD2; v_call: TRBV28; cdr3_aa: CASSTSGTGLRIQYF; cdr3_nt: TGTGCCAGCAGTACTAGCGGGACGGGTTTGCGCATTCAGTACTTC
j_call: TRBJ1-3; cdr3_length: 16; clone_size: -; d_call: -; v_call: TRBV5-1; cdr3_aa: CASSPEGSRGGNTIYF; cdr3_nt: TGCGCCAGCAGCCCGGAGGGGTCGAGGGGCGGAAACACCATATATTTT
j_call: TRBJ1-6; cdr3_length: 16; clone_size: -; d_call: -; v_call: TRBV6-5; cdr3_aa: CASSYTAPGGNSPLHF; cdr3_nt: TGTGCCAGCAGTTACACGGCCCCGGGAGGTAATTCACCCCTCCACTTT
j_call: TRBJ2-7; cdr3_length: 13; clone_size: few; d_call: -; v_call: TRBV19; cdr3_aa: CASSMLGGYEQYF; cdr3_nt: TGTGCCAGTAGTATGTTAGGAGGCTACGAGCAGTACTTC
j_call: TRBJ2-7; cdr3_length: 12; clone_size: once; d_call: -; v_call: TRBV11-2; cdr3_aa: CASSPGRGEQYF; cdr3_nt: TGTGCCAGCAGCCCTGGCCGGGGCGAGCAGTACTTC
j_call: TRBJ1-1; cdr3_length: 12; clone_size: -; d_call: -; v_call: TRBV29-1; cdr3_aa: CSVDLQGTEAFF; cdr3_nt: TGCAGCGTCGACCTACAGGGCACTGAAGCTTTCTTT
j_call: TRBJ2-2; cdr3_length: 15; clone_size: -; d_call: TRBD1; v_call: TRBV11-3; cdr3_aa: CASSPRQGAIGELFF; cdr3_nt: TGTGCCAGCAGTCCACGACAGGGGGCTATCGGGGAGCTGTTTTTT
j_call: TRBJ2-1; cdr3_length: 12; clone_size: -; d_call: -; v_call: TRBV19; cdr3_aa: CASKGAYNEQFF; cdr3_nt: TGTGCCAGTAAAGGGGCCTACAATGAGCAGTTCTTC
j_call: TRBJ1-2; cdr3_length: 13; clone_size: few; d_call: -; v_call: TRBV2; cdr3_aa: CASRINTEYGYTF; cdr3_nt: TGTGCCAGCAGAATAAACACCGAATATGGCTACACCTTC
j_call: TRBJ2-3; cdr3_length: 14; clone_size: -; d_call: TRBD2; v_call: TRBV14; cdr3_aa: CASSLAGAPDTQYF; cdr3_nt: TGTGCCAGCAGCCTGGCGGGAGCGCCAGATACGCAGTATTTT
j_call: TRBJ2-2; cdr3_length: 15; clone_size: -; d_call: TRBD2; v_call: TRBV2; cdr3_aa: CASSEQRGVTGELFF; cdr3_nt: TGTGCCAGCAGTGAGCAGCGGGGGGTCACCGGGGAGCTGTTTTTT
j_call: TRBJ1-2; cdr3_length: 16; clone_size: -; d_call: -; v_call: TRBV3-1/TRBV3-2; cdr3_aa: CASSPLRLNSPHGYTF; cdr3_nt: TGTGCCAGCAGCCCTCTGAGACTAAATTCACCTCATGGCTACACCTTC
j_call: TRBJ1-1; cdr3_length: 13; clone_size: once; d_call: -; v_call: TRBV2; cdr3_aa: CASSIVGGTEAFF; cdr3_nt: TGTGCCAGCAGTATCGTGGGGGGCACTGAAGCTTTCTTT
j_call: TRBJ1-2; cdr3_length: 12; clone_size: -; d_call: -; v_call: TRBV2; cdr3_aa: CASSPGGRTYTF; cdr3_nt: TGTGCCAGCAGCCCCGGAGGGAGGACCTACACCTTC
j_call: TRBJ2-5; cdr3_length: 11; clone_size: -; d_call: TRBD2; v_call: TRBV30; cdr3_aa: CALTSGRTQYF; cdr3_nt: TGTGCCTTGACTAGCGGGAGAACCCAGTACTTC
j_call: TRBJ2-5; cdr3_length: 14; clone_size: -; d_call: -; v_call: TRBV5-6; cdr3_aa: CASSLLTGTETQYF; cdr3_nt: TGTGCCAGCAGCCTGCTGACTGGAACGGAGACCCAGTACTTC
j_call: TRBJ2-1; cdr3_length: 13; clone_size: -; d_call: -; v_call: TRBV21-1; cdr3_aa: CASSKITSNEQFF; cdr3_nt: TGTGCCAGCAGCAAAATCACCAGCAATGAGCAGTTCTTC
j_call: TRBJ1-2; cdr3_length: 11; clone_size: -; d_call: -; v_call: TRBV19; cdr3_aa: CASTDGEGYTF; cdr3_nt: TGTGCCAGTACCGATGGGGAGGGCTACACCTTC
j_call: TRBJ2-3; cdr3_length: 16; clone_size: -; d_call: -; v_call: TRBV5-6; cdr3_aa: CASSLEFAQGTDTQYF; cdr3_nt: TGTGCCAGCAGCTTGGAGTTCGCTCAGGGCACAGATACGCAGTATTTT
j_call: TRBJ2-2; cdr3_length: 17; clone_size: -; d_call: -; v_call: TRBV5-1; cdr3_aa: CASSLGAGAANTGELFF; cdr3_nt: TGCGCCAGCAGCTTGGGGGCAGGGGCCGCTAACACCGGGGAGCTGTTTTTT
j_call: TRBJ1-5; cdr3_length: 15; clone_size: -; d_call: -; v_call: TRBV4-1; cdr3_aa: CASSQDSKSNQPQHF; cdr3_nt: TGCGCCAGCAGCCAAGATAGTAAGAGCAATCAGCCCCAGCATTTT
j_call: TRBJ1-1; cdr3_length: 15; clone_size: -; d_call: TRBD1; v_call: TRBV5-1; cdr3_aa: CATHPTTGGLTEAFF; cdr3_nt: TGCGCCACCCACCCTACCACAGGGGGCCTGACTGAAGCTTTCTTT
j_call: TRBJ1-1; cdr3_length: 12; clone_size: -; d_call: -; v_call: TRBV12-3/TRBV12-4; cdr3_aa: CASSTGIAEAFF; cdr3_nt: TGTGCCAGCAGCACAGGGATCGCTGAAGCTTTCTTT